This is a list of T cell receptor beta chains from one sample in a study of shared clonotypes between healthy human individuals. Clones were sequenced by immunoSEQ multiplex PCR, and TCRdb holds only the in-frame ones, with some missing. The sample carries around 2.1 million clones, approximately 94% recorded once. The specimen was naive CD4+ T cells sorted from blood. The receptors originated from a man younger than 35 in good health. The CDR3 runs from the conserved cysteine through the conserved F or W. A D gene is named only where the DNA matches it firmly. Only part of the rows carry a size: once, few, many, or a class if the clone is expanded.

V gene	J gene	clone size	D gene	CDR3 DNA	CDR3 protein
TRBV19	TRBJ2-1	.	TRBD1	TGTGCCAGTAGGAACAGGGGGCCGCCAGGGCCGTACAATGAGCAGTTCTTC	CASRNRGPPGPYNEQFF
TRBV11-3	TRBJ1-2	once	.	TGTGCCAGCAGCTTCCGACACTTTCGGAGAGGCTACACCTTC	CASSFRHFRRGYTF
TRBV11-2	TRBJ1-5	.	.	TGTGCCAGCAGCTCCGACAGTTATAGCAATCAGCCCCAGCATTTT	CASSSDSYSNQPQHF
TRBV7-2	TRBJ1-5	.	.	TGTGCCAGCAGCTTATCTATTCGTAGCAATCAGCCCCAGCATTTT	CASSLSIRSNQPQHF
TRBV7-2	TRBJ2-3	.	.	TGTGCCAGCAGCTTATATGAGGGCACCACAGATACGCAGTATTTT	CASSLYEGTTDTQYF
TRBV5-1	TRBJ1-6	.	.	TGCGCCAGCAGCTGGGCCCCGGGGGCGGTTAATTCACCCCTCCACTTT	CASSWAPGAVNSPLHF
TRBV9	TRBJ1-1	.	TRBD1	TGTGCCAGCAGCGGGGGACAGAAGAACACTGAAGCTTTCTTT	CASSGGQKNTEAFF
TRBV10-3	TRBJ1-6	.	.	TGTGCCATCAGTGAGTCAGTCGGGAGTAATTCACCCCTCCACTTT	CAISESVGSNSPLHF
TRBV5-1	TRBJ2-3	.	.	TGCGCCAGCTACAAACTAGCAAGCACAGATACGCAGTATTTT	CASYKLASTDTQYF
TRBV15	TRBJ1-4	.	.	TGTGCCACCAGCAGAGACAGGACCGGTGAAAAACTGTTTTTT	CATSRDRTGEKLFF
TRBV6-5	TRBJ2-1	once	TRBD2	TGTGCCAGCAGTTACTCGGGACTAGTTTCGACCAATGAGCAGTTCTTC	CASSYSGLVSTNEQFF
TRBV6-1	TRBJ1-2	.	TRBD1	TGTGCCAGCACCCCGACAGGGGGAAGAGGCTACACCTTC	CASTPTGGRGYTF
TRBV7-8	TRBJ1-4	.	.	TGTGCCAGCAGCTCCTCGGGGCCCAATGAAAAACTGTTTTTT	CASSSSGPNEKLFF
TRBV5-1	TRBJ2-1	.	TRBD2	TGCGCCAGCGGACTAGCGGGGGGGCCGAGTGGTGAGCAGTTCTTC	CASGLAGGPSGEQFF
TRBV4-2	TRBJ2-2	.	TRBD2	TGTGCCAGCAGCCGAGCGGGGGGCGACACCGGGGAGCTGTTTTTT	CASSRAGGDTGELFF
TRBV10-3	TRBJ1-1	.	.	TGTGCCATCAGTGATCTAGGGACTGAAGCTTTCTTT	CAISDLGTEAFF
TRBV30	TRBJ1-5	.	TRBD1	TGTGCCTGGAGTGTACAAAGGACAGGGGAAAACAATCAGCCCCAGCATTTT	CAWSVQRTGENNQPQHF
TRBV5-1	TRBJ1-4	.	TRBD1	TGCGCCAGCAGCACTGGGACAGGGGGGACTAATGAAAAACTGTTTTTT	CASSTGTGGTNEKLFF
TRBV29-1	TRBJ2-5	once	.	TGCAGCGCCGGACTCGCGGAGACCCAGTACTTC	CSAGLAETQYF
TRBV11-2	TRBJ2-2	.	.	TGTGCCAGCAGCCCCGAGATGGGGGGAGGCACCGGGGAGCTGTTTTTT	CASSPEMGGGTGELFF
TRBV5-4	TRBJ2-1	.	TRBD2	TGTGCCACCCTAGCGGGGGGCCAATTACCAAGCTCCTACAATGAGCAGTTCTTC	CATLAGGQLPSSYNEQFF
TRBV6-5	TRBJ1-2	few	.	TGTGCCAGCAGTTCAAATGGACCCTATGGCTACACCTTC	CASSSNGPYGYTF
TRBV19	TRBJ2-7	.	TRBD2	TGTGCCAGTAGCAGAACAGGGACTAGCGGAAGCTCCTACGAGCAGTACTTC	CASSRTGTSGSSYEQYF
TRBV25-1	TRBJ1-5	.	TRBD1	TGTGCCACCCGAGGACAGGGTGACAATCAGCCCCAGCATTTT	CATRGQGDNQPQHF
TRBV5-1	TRBJ2-7	.	TRBD2	TGCGCCAGCACAGCGGGGGCATCCTACGAGCAGTACTTC	CASTAGASYEQYF
TRBV11-3	TRBJ2-3	.	.	TGTGCCAGCAGCTTAACCCTAGCGGAGGGGGCAGATACGCAGTATTTT	CASSLTLAEGADTQYF
TRBV4-1	TRBJ2-3	.	.	TGCGCCAGCAGCCAAGAGGCAGGGCTGGATACGCAGTATTTT	CASSQEAGLDTQYF
TRBV7-6	TRBJ2-7	.	.	TGTGCCAGCAGCCCCAGTGCGGGGTCGCACGAGCAGTACTTC	CASSPSAGSHEQYF
TRBV5-1	TRBJ2-3	.	.	TGCGCCAGCACGGACCCGCAGGGAGCAGATACGCAGTATTTT	CASTDPQGADTQYF